What follows are 27 T cell receptor beta chains derived from one specimen sequenced in a study of T-cell memory formation after mild COVID-19. TCRdb analysed the 5' RACE reads with MiXCR anew, one entry per CDR3 protein. The sample has 250,000 to 350,000 distinct CDR3 sequences; around 19% are singletons. The sample consisted of PBMCs or a T cell subset sorted from them (not recorded which). The receptor source for this set is a man younger than 30 who had mild COVID-19 (a few samples of this study predate the infection). Cell type and time point are not known.

This clonotype has only a few counts. This chain links TRBV7-2 with TRBJ1-2; D may be TRBD1 (6 bases). The V end lost 0 bases, the J end lost 5 bases, and 16 bases lay between the germline ends. The V gene's germline CDR1 is SGHTA and CDR2 FQGNSA. CDR3 size: 16 residues. CDR3 DNA: TGTGCCAGCAGCTTAGCCGAAGGACAGAGCTGGTATGGCTACACCTTC. Residues: CASSLAEGQSWYGYTF.

In DNA, the CDR3 is TGCGCCAGCAGCTTGAGAGCGGGGCCAGATACGCAGTATTTT. Protein sequence: CASSLRAGPDTQYF. The J gene is TRBJ2-3, the V gene TRBV5-1; the match to TRBD2 covers 7 bases. V trimming: 1 base; J trimming: 4 bases; junction bases outside the gene matches: 3. The CDR3 consists of 14 residues. Germline CDR1 SGHRS, CDR2 YFSETQ. The complete variable domain, with remaining parts taken from reference TRBV5-1 and TRBJ2-3, reads KAGVTQTPRYLIKTRGQQVTLSCSPISGHRSVSWYQQTPGQGLQFLFEYFSETQRNKGNFPGRFSGRQFSNSRSEMNVSTLELGDSALYLCASSLRAGPDTQYFGPGTRLTVL.

The J gene is TRBJ2-7, the V gene TRBV7-7; D possibly corresponds to TRBD1 (6 bases). This CDR3 is built from 13 residues. V was clipped by 3 bases and J by 8 bases, with 14 bases between them. The germline CDR1 and CDR2 sequences are SSHAT and FNYEAQ (reference sequence). CDR3 coding DNA: TGTGCCAGCAGCTTGGACAGTGGAGGCAAGCAGTACTTC. Its protein is CASSLDSGGKQYF.

The chain has TRBV5-1 and TRBJ1-2; a weak D match, TRBD1 (5 bases). The germline CDR1 and CDR2 sequences are SGHRS and YFSETQ. CDR3 size: 14 residues. With 4 bases removed from V and 10 bases from J, the gap between germline ends came to 20 bases. DNA of the CDR3: TGCGCCAGCAGCGGATCCCCGGGGGGAAGTGACTACACCTTC. Amino acids: CASSGSPGGSDYTF.

This chain's CDR3 is CASSSYRGLKTQYF. Written as DNA, the CDR3 is TGTGCCAGCAGTTCCTACAGGGGGCTGAAGACCCAGTACTTC. This chain connects TRBV28 to TRBJ2-5; 9 positions match TRBD1. Germline lookup yields CDR1 MDHEN and CDR2 SYDVKM. The length of the CDR3 is 14 residues. J gave up 6 bases and V 4 bases, and 6 bases lay outside the gene matches.

This clonotype has only a few counts. The V gene is TRBV5-1, the J gene TRBJ1-1, with a possible D match to TRBD1 (5 bases). V was trimmed by 2 bases and J by 4 bases, leaving 9 bases between them. This CDR3 contains 13 residues. Germline CDR1 is SGHRS and CDR2 is YFSETQ. CDR3 loop: CASSFGRATEAFF. In nucleotides, the CDR3 is TGCGCCAGCAGCTTCGGCAGGGCCACTGAAGCTTTCTTT. Full variable domain (remainder filled in from reference TRBV5-1 and TRBJ1-1): KAGVTQTPRYLIKTRGQQVTLSCSPISGHRSVSWYQQTPGQGLQFLFEYFSETQRNKGNFPGRFSGRQFSNSRSEMNVSTLELGDSALYLCASSFGRATEAFFGQGTRLTVV.

This sequence joins TRBV11-2 and TRBJ1-1, with D unclear. Trimming removed 1 base from V and 1 base from J, with 10 bases in between. The CDR3 has 15 amino acids. Germline values: CDR1 SGHAT, CDR2 FQNNGV. The DNA of the CDR3 is TGTGCCAGCAGCTTAGGACCGACGGGGAACACTGAAGCTTTCTTT. This translates into CASSLGPTGNTEAFF.

The chain links TRBV28 to TRBJ2-7, with unresolved D. The germline CDR1 and CDR2 sequences are MDHEN and SYDVKM. This CDR3 comprises 13 residues. Trimming took 10 bases from V and 4 from J, leaving 17 bases between them. The CDR3 DNA follows: TGTGCCACCCGGAGCTCCACCCTATACGAGCAGTACGTC. Residues: CATRSSTLYEQYV.

The chain uses TRBV6-5 and TRBJ1-6; TRBD1 might be the D (6 bases). The germline CDR1 and CDR2 sequences are MNHEY and SVGAGI. The CDR3 length is 15 residues. V was shortened by 0 bases and J by 7 bases, with 10 bases between the two germline ends. The CDR3 DNA follows: TGTGCCAGCAGTTACTCAGGACAGTGGAATTCACCCCTCCACTTT. This encodes CASSYSGQWNSPLHF.

This clonotype was counted a few times. The chain is built from TRBV5-1 and TRBJ2-7, with 9 nucleotides matching TRBD2. Germline V gene data show CDR1 as SGHRS and CDR2 as YFSETQ. V gave up 5 bases and J gave up 7 bases; unmatched junction bases: 10. This CDR3 is 14 amino acids long. The CDR3 bases are TGCGCCAGCAGTTTGCGGGGGGGACTCGAGGAGCAGTACTTC. Translated, it gives CASSLRGGLEEQYF.

This sequence joins TRBV11-2 and TRBJ1-3, with TRBD1 as a possible D gene (6 bases). V lost 2 bases and J 1 base, leaving 21 bases between the germline ends. The CDR3 consists of 19 residues. CDR1 is SGHAT, CDR2 FQNNGV, per germline. CDR3 sequence reads: CASSLRGGTGTLSGNTIYF. CDR3 coding DNA: TGTGCCAGCAGCTTAAGGGGAGGAACCGGGACACTATCTGGAAACACCATATATTTT.

This clonotype came up a few times. The chain has TRBV4-2 and TRBJ2-3; 8 nucleotides match TRBD2. CDR3 length: 17 amino acids. The V segment lost 0 bases and the J segment 2 bases; nucleotides outside the gene matches: 7. The V gene's germline CDR1 is LGHNA and CDR2 YNFKEQ. CDR3 nucleotide sequence: TGTGCCAGCAGCCAAGAGGCGGGGGGACACCTCACAGATACGCAGTATTTT. Translated, it gives CASSQEAGGHLTDTQYF.

The genes are TRBV10-3 and TRBJ2-5; 9 positions agree with TRBD2. CDR1 and CDR2 from the germline V gene are ENHRY and SYGVKD. The CDR3 is made up of 14 amino acids. The V segment lost 5 bases and the J segment 3 bases; nucleotides outside the gene matches: 4. The CDR3 is CAISIGGGEETQYF. CDR3 nucleotide sequence: TGTGCCATCAGTATCGGCGGGGGGGAAGAGACCCAGTACTTC.

This clonotype was observed a handful of times. This chain joins TRBV6-2 or TRBV6-3 and TRBJ2-3; no firm D call. Germline V gene data show CDR1 as MNHEY and CDR2 as SVGEGT. The CDR3 sequence is 16 residues long. Trimming stripped 0 bases from V and 2 bases from J, with 12 bases between. The chain's CDR3 is CASSYSLSDDTDTQYF. CDR3 in DNA: TGTGCCAGCAGTTACTCCCTTTCAGACGACACAGATACGCAGTATTTT.

This clonotype showed up just a few times. The chain employs TRBV5-5 and TRBJ1-5; D not certain. The V end was cut by 4 bases, the J end by 8 bases, with 16 bases between. CDR1 SGHKS and CDR2 YYEKEE come from the germline V gene (reference sequence). This CDR3 comprises 14 residues. CDR3: CASSPGRVAEPQHF. CDR3 nucleotides: TGTGCCAGCAGCCCGGGAAGAGTTGCGGAGCCCCAGCATTTT.

The chain couples TRBV28 to TRBJ2-5, with D possibly TRBD2 on 6 matching bases. The germline V gene has CDR1 MDHEN and CDR2 SYDVKM. This CDR3 region has 16 residues. With 5 bases removed from V and 0 bases from J, the gap between germline ends came to 16 bases. CDR3 bases: TGTGCCAGCAGTGACCCCGGGAGCCGCTACCAAGAGACCCAGTACTTC. Protein product: CASSDPGSRYQETQYF.

A few counts support this clonotype. This chain joins TRBV5-1 and TRBJ2-5; D ambiguous. The ends were cut back, 2 bases at V and 1 base at J, with 15 bases in the middle. The CDR3 length is 16 residues. CDR1 is SGHRS and CDR2 is YFSETQ in the germline V gene. CDR3 bases: TGCGCCAGCAGCTTACTGGACGGACGGACCCAAGAGACCCAGTACTTC. This sequence encodes CASSLLDGRTQETQYF.

This clonotype was seen more than once but under ten times. V usage is TRBV5-4 and J usage is TRBJ2-6, with 8 bases fitting TRBD1. The CDR3 totals 14 residues. Trimming removed 4 bases from V and 13 bases from J; junction bases left unmatched: 10. From germline, CDR1 is SGHNT and CDR2 YYREEE (reference sequence). The CDR3 nucleotides read TGTGCCAGCAGCGTGGTGGACAGGGACTGGGTCCTGACTTTC. Translation: CASSVVDRDWVLTF.

The sample holds a few counts of this clonotype. The chain is built from TRBV7-2 and TRBJ2-3; D perhaps matches TRBD2 (6 bases). CDR1 is SGHTA and CDR2 is FQGNSA in the germline V gene. Trimming took 7 bases from V and 2 from J, leaving 13 bases between them. The CDR3 covers 14 residues. The CDR3 bases are TGTGCCAGCATCCCCCGGACTATCACAGATACGCAGTATTTT. It specifies CASIPRTITDTQYF.

This clonotype was detected a few times. The rearrangement joins TRBV18 to TRBJ2-6; no definite D call. V was pared by 3 bases and J by 0 bases, with 15 bases between. The CDR3 extends over 18 amino acids. Germline values: CDR1 KGHSH, CDR2 LQKENI. For the CDR3, the DNA is TGTGCCAGCTCACCGAAGGACCTCCTCATCTCTGGGGCCAACGTCCTGACTTTC. Its protein product is CASSPKDLLISGANVLTF.

This clonotype appeared a few times. V gene TRBV18 combines with J gene TRBJ1-1; no clear D gene. CDR1 is KGHSH and CDR2 is LQKENI in the germline V gene. The CDR3 sequence is 17 residues long. V lost 8 bases and J lost 4, with 26 bases in between. CDR3 protein: CASTPREGNLGSTEAFF. The CDR3 DNA reads TGTGCCAGCACCCCCCGGGAAGGCAACCTAGGGAGCACTGAAGCTTTCTTT.

The chain uses TRBV12-3 or TRBV12-4 and TRBJ1-1; 8 bases match TRBD1. The V and J ends lost 6 bases and 4 bases, in that order; junction bases with no gene match: 4. The CDR3 is 13 amino acids. CDR3 loop: CASRGQGPTEAFF. The CDR3 DNA follows: TGTGCCAGCAGAGGACAGGGTCCCACTGAAGCTTTCTTT.

This clonotype was counted only a few times. The chain couples TRBV27 to TRBJ2-2, with a tentative D call TRBD1 (6 bases). The germline V gene encodes CDR1 MNHEY and CDR2 SMNVEV (reference sequence). The CDR3 sequence is 13 residues long. V dropped 5 bases and J dropped 10 bases, with 14 bases sitting between them. Here the CDR3 reads CASSPHRAVELFF. The CDR3 DNA reads TGTGCCAGCAGTCCACACAGGGCTGTGGAGCTGTTTTTT.

The rearrangement links TRBV3-1 to TRBJ2-7; perhaps TRBD2 as D (6 bases). The CDR3 is 13 amino acids. V was trimmed by 0 bases and J by 12 bases, leaving 15 bases between them. Germline V gene lookup returns CDR1 LGHDT and CDR2 YNNKEL (reference sequence). This chain's CDR3 is CASSQELAGRSYV. CDR3 in DNA: TGTGCCAGCAGCCAAGAACTAGCAGGACGGTCGTACGTC.

This clonotype showed up just a few times. This rearrangement joins TRBV2 to TRBJ2-2; tentative D call: TRBD1 (6 bases). Germline-derived CDR1 and CDR2 are SNHLY and FYNNEI. The CDR3 is made up of 13 amino acids. V shed 11 bases and J shed 5 bases, with 15 bases lying between them. CDR3 DNA: TGTGCCGGGACACCGGCCGAGACCGGGGAGCTGTTTTTT. It translates to CAGTPAETGELFF.

This clonotype turned up a few times. The chain joins TRBV20-1 to TRBJ2-3; maybe TRBD2 (5 bases). The V gene lost 3 bases and the J gene lost 5 bases, with 24 bases spanning the gap. The CDR3 totals 17 residues. Germline V lookup: CDR1 DFQATT, CDR2 SNEGSKA (reference sequence). CDR3 in amino acids: CSASPSVWRLAQDTQYF. In nucleotides, the CDR3 is TGCAGTGCTAGTCCTTCGGTCTGGCGGCTAGCACAAGATACGCAGTATTTT.

The sample holds one count of this clonotype. The chain links TRBV10-3 to TRBJ1-1; 9 bases fit TRBD1. The germline V gene encodes CDR1 ENHRY and CDR2 SYGVKD. V trimming: 9 bases; J trimming: 9 bases; junction bases outside the gene matches: 11. CDR3 size: 13 residues. This CDR3 reads CAIRPRQGVKAFF. CDR3 in DNA: TGTGCCATAAGACCGCGACAGGGGGTAAAAGCTTTCTTT.